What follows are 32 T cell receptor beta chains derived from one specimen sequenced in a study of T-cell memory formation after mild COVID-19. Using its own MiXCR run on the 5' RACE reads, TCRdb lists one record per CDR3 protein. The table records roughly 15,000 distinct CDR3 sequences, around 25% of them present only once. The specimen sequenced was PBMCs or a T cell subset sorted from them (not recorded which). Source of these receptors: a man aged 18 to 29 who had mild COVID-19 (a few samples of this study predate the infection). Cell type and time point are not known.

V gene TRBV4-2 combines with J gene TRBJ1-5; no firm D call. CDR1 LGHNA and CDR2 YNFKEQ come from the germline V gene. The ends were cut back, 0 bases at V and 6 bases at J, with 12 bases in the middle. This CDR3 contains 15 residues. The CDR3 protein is CASSQDLAGVQPQHF. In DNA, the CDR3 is TGTGCCAGCAGCCAAGATTTGGCAGGCGTTCAGCCCCAGCATTTT.

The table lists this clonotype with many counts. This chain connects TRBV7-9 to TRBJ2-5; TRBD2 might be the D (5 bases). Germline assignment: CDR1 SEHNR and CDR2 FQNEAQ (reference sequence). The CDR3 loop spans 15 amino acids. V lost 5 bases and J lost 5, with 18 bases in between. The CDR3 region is CASSLRQAGLETQYF. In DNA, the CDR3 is TGTGCCAGCAGCCTCCGCCAGGCGGGTTTGGAGACCCAGTACTTC. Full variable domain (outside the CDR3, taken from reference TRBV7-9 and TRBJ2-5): DTGVSQNPRHKITKRGQNVTFRCDPISEHNRLYWYRQTLGQGPEFLTYFQNEAQLEKSRLLSDRFSAERPKGSFSTLEIQRTEQGDSAMYLCASSLRQAGLETQYFGPGTRLLVL.

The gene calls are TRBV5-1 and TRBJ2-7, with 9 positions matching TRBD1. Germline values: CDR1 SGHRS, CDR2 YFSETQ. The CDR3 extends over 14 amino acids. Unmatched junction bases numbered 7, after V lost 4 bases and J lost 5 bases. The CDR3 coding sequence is TGCGCCAGCAGCCGTGGACAGGGGACCGACGAGCAGTACTTC. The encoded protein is CASSRGQGTDEQYF.

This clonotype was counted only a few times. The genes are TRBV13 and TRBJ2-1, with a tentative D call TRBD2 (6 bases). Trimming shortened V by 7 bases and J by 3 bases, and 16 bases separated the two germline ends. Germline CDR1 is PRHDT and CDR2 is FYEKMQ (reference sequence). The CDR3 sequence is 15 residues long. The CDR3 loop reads CASNAMTRSYNEQFF. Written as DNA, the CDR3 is TGTGCCAGCAACGCAATGACTAGAAGCTACAATGAGCAGTTCTTC.

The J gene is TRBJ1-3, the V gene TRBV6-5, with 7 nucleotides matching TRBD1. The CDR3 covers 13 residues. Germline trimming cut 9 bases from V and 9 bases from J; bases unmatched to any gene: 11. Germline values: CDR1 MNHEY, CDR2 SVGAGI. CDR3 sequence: CARSWEGASTIYF. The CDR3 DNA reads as TGTGCCAGAAGCTGGGAGGGGGCCAGCACCATATATTTT.

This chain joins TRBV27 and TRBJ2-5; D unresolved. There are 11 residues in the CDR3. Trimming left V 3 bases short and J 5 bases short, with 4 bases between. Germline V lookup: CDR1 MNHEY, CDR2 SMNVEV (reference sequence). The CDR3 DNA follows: TGTGCCAGCAGTTTCAGGGAGACCCAGTACTTC. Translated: CASSFRETQYF.

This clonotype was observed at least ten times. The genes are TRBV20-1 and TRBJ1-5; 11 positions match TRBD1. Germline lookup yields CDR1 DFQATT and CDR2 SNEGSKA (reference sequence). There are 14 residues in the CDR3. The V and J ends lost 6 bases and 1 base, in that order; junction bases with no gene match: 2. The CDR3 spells CSAGQGASNQPQHF. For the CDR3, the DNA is TGCAGTGCCGGACAGGGGGCCAGCAATCAGCCCCAGCATTTT.

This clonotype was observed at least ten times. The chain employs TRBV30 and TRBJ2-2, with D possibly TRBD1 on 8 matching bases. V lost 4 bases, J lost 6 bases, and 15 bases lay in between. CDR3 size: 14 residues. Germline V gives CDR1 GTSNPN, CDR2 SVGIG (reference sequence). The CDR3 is CAWTSGTGPGELFF. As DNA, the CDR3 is TGTGCCTGGACAAGCGGGACAGGTCCCGGGGAGCTGTTTTTT.

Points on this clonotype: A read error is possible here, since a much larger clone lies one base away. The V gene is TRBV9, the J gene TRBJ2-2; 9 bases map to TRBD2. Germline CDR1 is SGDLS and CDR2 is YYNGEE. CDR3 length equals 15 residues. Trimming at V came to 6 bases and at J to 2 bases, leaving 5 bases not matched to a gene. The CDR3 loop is CASIVSGGNTGELFF. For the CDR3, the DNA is TGTGCCAGCATCGTTAGCGGGGGAAACACCGGGGAGCTGTTTTTT.

The CDR3 spells CASSYPLATSGNTIYF. The CDR3 DNA follows: TGCGCCAGCAGCTACCCTCTGGCAACCTCTGGAAACACCATATATTTT. The chain recombines TRBV4-1 with TRBJ1-3; D is unclear. The CDR3 spans 16 residues. Trimming took 5 bases from V and 0 from J, leaving 14 bases between them. CDR1 and CDR2 (germline): MGHRA, YSYEKL.

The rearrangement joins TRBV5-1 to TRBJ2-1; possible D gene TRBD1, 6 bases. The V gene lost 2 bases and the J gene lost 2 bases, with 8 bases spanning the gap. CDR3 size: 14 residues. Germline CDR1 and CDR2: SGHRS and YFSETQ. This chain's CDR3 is CASSLRDTYNEQFF. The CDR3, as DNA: TGCGCCAGCAGCTTAAGGGACACCTACAATGAGCAGTTCTTC.

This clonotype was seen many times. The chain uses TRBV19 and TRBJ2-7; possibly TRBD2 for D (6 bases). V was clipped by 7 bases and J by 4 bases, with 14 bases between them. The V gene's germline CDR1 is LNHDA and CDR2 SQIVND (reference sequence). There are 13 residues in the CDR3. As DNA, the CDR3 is TGTGCCAGTAAGGCGGGGCGTGGGTACGAGCAGTACTTC. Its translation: CASKAGRGYEQYF. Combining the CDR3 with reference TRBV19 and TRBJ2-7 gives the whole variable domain DGGITQSPKYLFRKEGQNVTLSCEQNLNHDAMYWYRQDPGQGLRLIYYSQIVNDFQKGDIAEGYSVSREKKESFPLTVTSAQKNPTAFYLCASKAGRGYEQYFGPGTRLTVT.

In DNA form, the CDR3 reads TGTGCCAGCAGCTTAGAGAGATCGAGAGTGAATACGCAGTATTTT. This encodes CASSLERSRVNTQYF. The J gene is TRBJ2-3, the V gene TRBV7-6; D unclear. The V gene's germline CDR1 is SGHVS and CDR2 FNYEAQ. The CDR3 extends over 15 amino acids. V was cut by 1 base and J by 7 bases, with 15 bases left in between.

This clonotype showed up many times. In DNA form, the CDR3 reads TGTGCCAGCAGTTATGTCCAGACCGGGGAGCTGTTTTTT. The encoded protein is CASSYVQTGELFF. The chain couples TRBV6-5 to TRBJ2-2; D is ambiguous. This CDR3 contains 13 residues. Looked up from germline, CDR1 is MNHEY and CDR2 is SVGAGI. Trimming took 3 bases from V and 5 from J, leaving 7 bases between them.

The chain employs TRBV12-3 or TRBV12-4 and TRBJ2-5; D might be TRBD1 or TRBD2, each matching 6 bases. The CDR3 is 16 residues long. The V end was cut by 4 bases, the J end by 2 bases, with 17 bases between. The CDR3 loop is CASSSSLRGRQETQYF. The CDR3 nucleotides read TGTGCCAGCAGTTCCTCCCTGAGGGGGAGGCAAGAGACCCAGTACTTC.

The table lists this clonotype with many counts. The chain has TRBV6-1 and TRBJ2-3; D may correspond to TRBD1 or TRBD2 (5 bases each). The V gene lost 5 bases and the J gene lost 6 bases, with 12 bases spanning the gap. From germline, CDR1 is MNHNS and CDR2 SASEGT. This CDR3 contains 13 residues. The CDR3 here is CASSRTWGDTQYF. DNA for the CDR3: TGTGCCAGCAGTAGAACCTGGGGGGATACGCAGTATTTT.

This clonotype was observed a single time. In nucleotides, the CDR3 is TGTGCCAGCAGCCCAAGGACAGTTACTAACTATGGCTACACCTTC. The encoded protein is CASSPRTVTNYGYTF. This chain connects TRBV6-5 to TRBJ1-2; maybe TRBD1 (6 bases). The CDR3 is made up of 15 amino acids. The V and J ends lost 6 bases and 0 bases respectively, with 14 bases between them. Germline V CDR1 and CDR2: MNHEY, SVGAGI.

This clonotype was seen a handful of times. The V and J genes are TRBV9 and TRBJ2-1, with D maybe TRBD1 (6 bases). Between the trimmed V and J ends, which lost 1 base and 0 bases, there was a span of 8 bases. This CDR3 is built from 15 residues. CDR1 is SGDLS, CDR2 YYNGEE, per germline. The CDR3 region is CASSVWTDSYNEQFF. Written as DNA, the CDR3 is TGTGCCAGCAGCGTATGGACAGACTCCTACAATGAGCAGTTCTTC. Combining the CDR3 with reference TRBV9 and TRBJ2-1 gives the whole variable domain DSGVTQTPKHLITATGQRVTLRCSPRSGDLSVYWYQQSLDQGLQFLIQYYNGEERAKGNILERFSAQQFPDLHSELNLSSLELGDSALYFCASSVWTDSYNEQFFGPGTRLTVL.

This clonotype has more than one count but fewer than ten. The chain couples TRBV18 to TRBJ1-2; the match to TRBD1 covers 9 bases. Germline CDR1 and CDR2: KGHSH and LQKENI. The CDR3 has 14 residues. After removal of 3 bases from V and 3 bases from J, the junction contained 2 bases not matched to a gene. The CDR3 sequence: CASSPGQGDYGYTF. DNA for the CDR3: TGTGCCAGCTCACCGGGACAGGGAGACTATGGCTACACCTTC.

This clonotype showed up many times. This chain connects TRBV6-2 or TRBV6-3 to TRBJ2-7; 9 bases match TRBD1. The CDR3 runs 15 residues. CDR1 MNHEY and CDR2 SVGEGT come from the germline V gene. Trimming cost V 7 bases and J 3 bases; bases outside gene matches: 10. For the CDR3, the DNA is TGTGCCAGCACCCCCGGGGACAGGGACTACTACGAGCAGTACTTC. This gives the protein CASTPGDRDYYEQYF.

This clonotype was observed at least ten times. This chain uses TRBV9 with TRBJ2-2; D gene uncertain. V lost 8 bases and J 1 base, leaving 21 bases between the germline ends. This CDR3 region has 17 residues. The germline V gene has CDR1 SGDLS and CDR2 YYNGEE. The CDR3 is CASTFNPGDGNTGELFF. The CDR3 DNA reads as TGTGCCAGTACATTCAACCCTGGTGACGGGAACACCGGGGAGCTGTTTTTT.

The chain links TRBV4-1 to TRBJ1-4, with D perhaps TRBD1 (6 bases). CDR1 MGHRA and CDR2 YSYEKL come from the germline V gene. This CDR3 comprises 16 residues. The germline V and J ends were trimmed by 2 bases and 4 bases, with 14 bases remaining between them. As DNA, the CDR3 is TGCGCCAGCAGCCAACATACGACAGGATATAATGAAAAACTGTTTTTT. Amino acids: CASSQHTTGYNEKLFF.

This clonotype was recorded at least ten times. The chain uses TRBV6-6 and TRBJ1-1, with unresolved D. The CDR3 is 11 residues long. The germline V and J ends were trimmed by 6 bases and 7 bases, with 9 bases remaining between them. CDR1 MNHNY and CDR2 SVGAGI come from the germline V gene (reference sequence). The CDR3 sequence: CASRNSNEAFF. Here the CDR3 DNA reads TGTGCCAGCAGGAACAGTAATGAAGCTTTCTTT.

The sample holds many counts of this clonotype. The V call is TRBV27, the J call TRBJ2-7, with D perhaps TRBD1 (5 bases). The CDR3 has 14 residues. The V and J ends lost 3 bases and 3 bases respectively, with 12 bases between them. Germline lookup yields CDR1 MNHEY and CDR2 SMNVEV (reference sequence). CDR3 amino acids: CASSFSGKGYEQYF. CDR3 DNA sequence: TGTGCCAGCAGTTTCTCAGGGAAGGGCTACGAGCAGTACTTC.

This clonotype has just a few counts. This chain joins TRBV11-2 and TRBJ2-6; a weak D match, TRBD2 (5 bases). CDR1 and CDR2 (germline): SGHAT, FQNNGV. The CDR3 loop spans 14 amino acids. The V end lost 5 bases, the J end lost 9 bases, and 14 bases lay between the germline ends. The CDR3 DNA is TGTGCCAGCAGCCCCCCAGGTCGGGACAACGTCCTGACTTTC. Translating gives CASSPPGRDNVLTF.

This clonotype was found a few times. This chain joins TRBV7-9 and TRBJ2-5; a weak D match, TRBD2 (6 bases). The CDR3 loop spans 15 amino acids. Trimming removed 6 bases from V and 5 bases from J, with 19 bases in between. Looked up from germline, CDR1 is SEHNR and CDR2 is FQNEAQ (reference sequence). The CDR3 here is CASSGRGSAWETQYF. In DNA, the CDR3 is TGTGCCAGCAGTGGCCGGGGGTCCGCGTGGGAGACCCAGTACTTC.

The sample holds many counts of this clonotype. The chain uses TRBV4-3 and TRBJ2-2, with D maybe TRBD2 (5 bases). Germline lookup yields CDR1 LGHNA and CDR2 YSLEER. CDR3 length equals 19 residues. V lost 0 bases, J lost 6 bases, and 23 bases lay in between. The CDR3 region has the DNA TGCGCCAGCAGCCAAGATCTTGGGTTCATGATGAGGGCCGCCGGGGAGCTGTTTTTT. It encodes CASSQDLGFMMRAAGELFF.

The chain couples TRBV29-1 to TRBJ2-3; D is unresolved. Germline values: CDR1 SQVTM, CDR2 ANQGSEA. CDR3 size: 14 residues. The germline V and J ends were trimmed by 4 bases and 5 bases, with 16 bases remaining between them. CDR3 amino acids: CSVGLGLVGDTQYF. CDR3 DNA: TGCAGCGTTGGTCTCGGCCTTGTTGGAGATACGCAGTATTTT.

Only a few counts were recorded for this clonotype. Written as DNA, the CDR3 is TGTGCCACCAGCAGAGAGGGGCGGGGACAACTCTTCTACAATGAGCAGTTCTTC. Protein: CATSREGRGQLFYNEQFF. This chain uses TRBV15 with TRBJ2-1; D assignment may be TRBD1 or TRBD2 (6 bases each). CDR3 length equals 18 residues. CDR1 is LNHNV and CDR2 is YYDKDF in the germline V gene (reference sequence). Trimming cost V 0 bases and J 3 bases, with 18 bases left between them. Variable domain in full (rest from reference TRBV15 and TRBJ2-1): DAMVIQNPRYQVTQFGKPVTLSCSQTLNHNVMYWYQQKSSQAPKLLFHYYDKDFNNEADTPDNFQSRRPNTSFCFLDIRSPGLGDTAMYLCATSREGRGQLFYNEQFFGPGTRLTVL.

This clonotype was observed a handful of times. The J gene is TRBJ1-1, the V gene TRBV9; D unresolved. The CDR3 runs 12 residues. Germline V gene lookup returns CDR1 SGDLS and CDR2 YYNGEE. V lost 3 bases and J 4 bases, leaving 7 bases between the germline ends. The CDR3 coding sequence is TGTGCCAGCAGCGCAATGGGCACTGAAGCTTTCTTT. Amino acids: CASSAMGTEAFF.

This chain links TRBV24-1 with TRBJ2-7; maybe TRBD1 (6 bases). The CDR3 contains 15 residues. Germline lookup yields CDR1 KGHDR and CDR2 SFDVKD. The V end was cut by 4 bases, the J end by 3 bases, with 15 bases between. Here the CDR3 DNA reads TGTGCCACCAGTGACCCGGGACAAGGGGACTACGAGCAGTACTTC. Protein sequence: CATSDPGQGDYEQYF.

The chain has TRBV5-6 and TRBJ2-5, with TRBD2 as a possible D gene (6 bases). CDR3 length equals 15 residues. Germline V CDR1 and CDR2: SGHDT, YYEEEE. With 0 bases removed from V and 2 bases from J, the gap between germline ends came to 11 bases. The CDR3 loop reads CASSLAAAGQETQYF. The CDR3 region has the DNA TGTGCCAGCAGCTTGGCTGCTGCGGGGCAAGAGACCCAGTACTTC.